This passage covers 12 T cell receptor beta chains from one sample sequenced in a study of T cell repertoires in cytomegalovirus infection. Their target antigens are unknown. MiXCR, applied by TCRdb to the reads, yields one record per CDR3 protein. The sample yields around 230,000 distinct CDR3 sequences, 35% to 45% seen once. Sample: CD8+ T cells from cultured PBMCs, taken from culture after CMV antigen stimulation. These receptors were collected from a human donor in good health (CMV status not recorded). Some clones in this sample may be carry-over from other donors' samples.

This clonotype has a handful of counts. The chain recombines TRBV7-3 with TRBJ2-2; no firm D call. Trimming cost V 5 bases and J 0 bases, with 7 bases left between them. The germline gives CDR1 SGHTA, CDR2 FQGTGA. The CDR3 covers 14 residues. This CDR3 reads CASSLSSNTGELFF. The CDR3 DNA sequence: TGTGCCAGCAGCCTCAGTTCGAACACCGGGGAGCTGTTTTTT. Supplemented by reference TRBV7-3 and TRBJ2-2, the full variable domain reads GAGVSQTPSNKVTEKGKYVELRCDPISGHTALYWYRQSLGQGPEFLIYFQGTGAADDSGLPNDRFFAVRPEGSVSTLKIQRTERGDSAVYLCASSLSSNTGELFFGEGSRLTVL.

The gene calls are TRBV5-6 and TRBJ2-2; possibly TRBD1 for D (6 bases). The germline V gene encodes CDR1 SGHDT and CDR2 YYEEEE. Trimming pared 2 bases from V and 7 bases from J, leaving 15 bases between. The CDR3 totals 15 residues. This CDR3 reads CASSLKQGKGGELFF. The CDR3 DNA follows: TGTGCCAGCAGCTTAAAACAGGGCAAGGGCGGGGAGCTGTTTTTT.

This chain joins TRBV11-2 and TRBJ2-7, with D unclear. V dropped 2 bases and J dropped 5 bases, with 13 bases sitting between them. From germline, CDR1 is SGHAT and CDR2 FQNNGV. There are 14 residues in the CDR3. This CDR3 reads CASSLLSEENEQYF. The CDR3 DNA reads TGTGCCAGCAGCTTACTTTCAGAAGAAAACGAGCAGTACTTC.

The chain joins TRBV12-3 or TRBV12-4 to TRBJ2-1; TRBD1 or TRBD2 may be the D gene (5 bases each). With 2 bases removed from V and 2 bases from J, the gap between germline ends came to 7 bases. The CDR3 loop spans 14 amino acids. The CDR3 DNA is TGTGCCAGCAGTTTACCGGGACCCTACAATGAGCAGTTCTTC. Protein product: CASSLPGPYNEQFF.

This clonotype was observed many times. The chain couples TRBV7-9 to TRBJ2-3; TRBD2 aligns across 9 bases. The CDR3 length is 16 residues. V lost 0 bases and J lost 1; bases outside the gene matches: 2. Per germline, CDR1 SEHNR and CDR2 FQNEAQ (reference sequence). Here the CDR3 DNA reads TGTGCCAGCAGCTTAGCGCCTAGCGGGGGCACAGATACGCAGTATTTT. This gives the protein CASSLAPSGGTDTQYF.

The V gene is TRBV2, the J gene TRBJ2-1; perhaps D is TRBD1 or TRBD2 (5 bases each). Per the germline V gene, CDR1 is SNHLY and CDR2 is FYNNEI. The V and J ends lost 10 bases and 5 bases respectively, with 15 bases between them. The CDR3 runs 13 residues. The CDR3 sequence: CAIVGARNNEQFF. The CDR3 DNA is TGTGCCATAGTCGGGGCCAGAAACAATGAGCAGTTCTTC.

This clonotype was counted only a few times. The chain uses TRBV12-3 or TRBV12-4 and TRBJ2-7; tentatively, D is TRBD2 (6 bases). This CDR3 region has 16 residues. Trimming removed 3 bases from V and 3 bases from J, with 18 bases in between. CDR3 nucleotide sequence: TGTGCCAGCAGTTTGGGGTTCGGACTAAAGTTCTACGAGCAGTACTTC. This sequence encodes CASSLGFGLKFYEQYF.

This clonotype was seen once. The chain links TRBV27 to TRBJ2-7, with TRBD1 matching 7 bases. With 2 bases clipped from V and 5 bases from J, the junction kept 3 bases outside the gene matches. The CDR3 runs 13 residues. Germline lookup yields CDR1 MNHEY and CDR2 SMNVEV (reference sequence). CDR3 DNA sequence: TGTGCCAGCAGTTTAGACAGGGAGAACGAGCAGTACTTC. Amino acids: CASSLDRENEQYF.

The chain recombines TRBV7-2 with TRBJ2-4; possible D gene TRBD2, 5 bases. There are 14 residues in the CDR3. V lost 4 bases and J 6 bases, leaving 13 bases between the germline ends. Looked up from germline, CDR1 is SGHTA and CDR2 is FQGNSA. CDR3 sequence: CASSSPGDRNIQYF. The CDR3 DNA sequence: TGTGCCAGCAGCTCCCCCGGGGATAGAAACATTCAGTACTTC.

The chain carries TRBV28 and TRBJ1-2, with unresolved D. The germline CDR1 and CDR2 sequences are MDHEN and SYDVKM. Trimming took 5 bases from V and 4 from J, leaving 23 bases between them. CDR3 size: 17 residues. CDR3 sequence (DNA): TGTGCCAGCAGTCCCCCGTTCCTCCCAGGCATGGTCTATGGCTACACCTTC. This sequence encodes CASSPPFLPGMVYGYTF.

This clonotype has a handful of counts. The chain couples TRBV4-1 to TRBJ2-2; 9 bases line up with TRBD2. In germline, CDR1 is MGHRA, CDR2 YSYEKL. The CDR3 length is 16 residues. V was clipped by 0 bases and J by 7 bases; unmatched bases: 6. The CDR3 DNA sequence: TGCGCCAGCAGCCAAGAGGGGCGGGGGGGTTTCGGGGAGCTGTTTTTT. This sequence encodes CASSQEGRGGFGELFF.

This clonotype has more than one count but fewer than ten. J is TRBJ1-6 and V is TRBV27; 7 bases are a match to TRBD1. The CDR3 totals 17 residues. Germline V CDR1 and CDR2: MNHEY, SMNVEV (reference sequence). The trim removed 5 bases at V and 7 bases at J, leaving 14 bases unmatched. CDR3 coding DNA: TGTGCCAGCAGTCCATACACTCCGACAGGGCACAATTCACCCCTCCACTTT. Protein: CASSPYTPTGHNSPLHF.